This TCR beta chain was identified in a study of blood T cell repertoires in COVID-19. Study background: Samples taken during acute and convalescent COVID-19 were collected in the United States, Italy and Spain. In each case, the material was cDNA or gDNA derived from T cells, B-cell-depleted T cells, or PBMCs.

The CDR3 length is 15 residues. With 6 bases clipped from V and 3 bases from J, the junction kept 7 bases outside the gene matches. In germline, CDR1 is SQVTM, CDR2 ANQGSEA. Participants came from about 23 US areas, aged about 18 to 100 years. This clone was seen just once. In the original workflow: Using reference gene primer amplification, nucleated cell counts were estimated. Method: immunoSEQ multiplex PCR; TCRdb's copy keeps in-frame clones and lacks some. That table supplies the V and J calls and clone size; D and trimming were determined from the DNA. Altogether about 150,000 clones are present, around 87% being singletons, with the ten largest covering about 1.2%.

The source material was PBMCs or T cells enriched from blood (not recorded which). This chain links TRBV29-1 with TRBJ2-2; 10 positions match TRBD2. The TCR sequence derives from a woman aged 25 to 45 with acute COVID-19. This CDR3 is CSVAPSGSYTGELFF. In DNA, the CDR3 is TGCAGCGTCGCACCTAGCGGGAGTTACACCGGGGAGCTGTTTTTT.